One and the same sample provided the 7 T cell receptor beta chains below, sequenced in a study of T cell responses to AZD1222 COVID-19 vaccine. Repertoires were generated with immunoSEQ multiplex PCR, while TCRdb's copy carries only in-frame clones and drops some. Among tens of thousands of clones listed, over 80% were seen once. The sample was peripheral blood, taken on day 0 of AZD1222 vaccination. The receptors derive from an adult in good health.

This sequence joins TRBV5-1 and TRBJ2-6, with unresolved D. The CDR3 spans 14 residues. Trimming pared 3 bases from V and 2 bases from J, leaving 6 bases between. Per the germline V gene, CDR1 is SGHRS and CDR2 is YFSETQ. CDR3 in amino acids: CASSSRAGANVLTF. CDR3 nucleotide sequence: TGCGCCAGCAGCTCGAGAGCTGGGGCCAACGTCCTGACTTTC.

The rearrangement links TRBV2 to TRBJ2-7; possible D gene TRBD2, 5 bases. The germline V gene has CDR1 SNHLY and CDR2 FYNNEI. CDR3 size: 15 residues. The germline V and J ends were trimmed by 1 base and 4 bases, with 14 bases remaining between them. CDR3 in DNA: TGTGCCAGCAGTGAAGGTTTGCGGGTTCGATACGAGCAGTACTTC. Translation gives CASSEGLRVRYEQYF.

In DNA form, the CDR3 reads TGTGCCATCAGTGAGGTAGAGAACGAGAGTAATTCACCCCTCCACTTT. Protein: CAISEVENESNSPLHF. This chain connects TRBV10-3 to TRBJ1-6, with D hard to call. Trimming shortened V by 2 bases and J by 6 bases, and 14 bases separated the two germline ends. Germline V gene lookup returns CDR1 ENHRY and CDR2 SYGVKD. This CDR3 comprises 16 residues.

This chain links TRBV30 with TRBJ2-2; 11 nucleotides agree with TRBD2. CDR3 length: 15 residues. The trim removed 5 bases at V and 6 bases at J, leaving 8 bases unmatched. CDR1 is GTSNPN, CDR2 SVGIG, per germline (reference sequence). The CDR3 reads CAWGKGLAGAGELFF. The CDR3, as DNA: TGTGCCTGGGGAAAAGGACTAGCGGGCGCCGGGGAGCTGTTTTTT. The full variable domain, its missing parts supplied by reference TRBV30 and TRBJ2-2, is SQTIHQWPATLVQPVGSPLSLECTVEGTSNPNLYWYRQAAGRGLQLLFYSVGIGQISSEVPQNLSASRPQDRQFILSSKKLLLSDSGFYLCAWGKGLAGAGELFFGEGSRLTVL.

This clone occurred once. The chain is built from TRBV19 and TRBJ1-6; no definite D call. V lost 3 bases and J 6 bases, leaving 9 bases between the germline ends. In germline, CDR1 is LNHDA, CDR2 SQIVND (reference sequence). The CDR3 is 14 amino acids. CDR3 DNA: TGTGCCAGTAGTATTGGTGAACTTAATTCACCCCTCCACTTT. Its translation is CASSIGELNSPLHF. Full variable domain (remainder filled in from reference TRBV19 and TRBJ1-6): DGGITQSPKYLFRKEGQNVTLSCEQNLNHDAMYWYRQDPGQGLRLIYYSQIVNDFQKGDIAEGYSVSREKKESFPLTVTSAQKNPTAFYLCASSIGELNSPLHFGNGTRLTVT.

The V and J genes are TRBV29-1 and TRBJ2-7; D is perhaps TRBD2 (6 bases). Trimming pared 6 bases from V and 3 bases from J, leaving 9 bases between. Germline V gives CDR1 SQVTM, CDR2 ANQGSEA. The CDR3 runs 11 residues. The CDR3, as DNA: TGCAGCGTGCGACTAGGCTACGAGCAGTACTTC. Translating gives CSVRLGYEQYF.

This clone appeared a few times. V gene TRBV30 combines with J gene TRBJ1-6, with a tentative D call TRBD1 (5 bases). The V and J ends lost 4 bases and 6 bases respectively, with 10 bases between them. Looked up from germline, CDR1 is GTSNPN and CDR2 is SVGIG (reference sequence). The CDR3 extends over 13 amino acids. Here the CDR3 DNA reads TGTGCCTGGACGAGGGACTTTAATTCACCCCTCCACTTT. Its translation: CAWTRDFNSPLHF.